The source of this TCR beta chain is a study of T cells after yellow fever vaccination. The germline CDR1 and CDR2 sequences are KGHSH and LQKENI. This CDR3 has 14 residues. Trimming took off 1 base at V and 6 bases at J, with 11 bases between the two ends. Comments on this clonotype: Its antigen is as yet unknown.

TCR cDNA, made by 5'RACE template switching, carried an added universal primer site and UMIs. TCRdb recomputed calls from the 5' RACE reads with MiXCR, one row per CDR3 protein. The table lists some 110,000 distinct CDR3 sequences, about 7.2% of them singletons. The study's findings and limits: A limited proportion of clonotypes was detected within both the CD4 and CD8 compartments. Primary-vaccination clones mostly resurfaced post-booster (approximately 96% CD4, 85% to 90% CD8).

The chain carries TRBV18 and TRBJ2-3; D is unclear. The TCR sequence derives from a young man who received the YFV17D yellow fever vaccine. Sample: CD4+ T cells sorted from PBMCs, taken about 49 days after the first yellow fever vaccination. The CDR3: CASSPRREMDTQYF. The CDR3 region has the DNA TGTGCCAGCTCACCACGCAGAGAGATGGATACGCAGTATTTT.